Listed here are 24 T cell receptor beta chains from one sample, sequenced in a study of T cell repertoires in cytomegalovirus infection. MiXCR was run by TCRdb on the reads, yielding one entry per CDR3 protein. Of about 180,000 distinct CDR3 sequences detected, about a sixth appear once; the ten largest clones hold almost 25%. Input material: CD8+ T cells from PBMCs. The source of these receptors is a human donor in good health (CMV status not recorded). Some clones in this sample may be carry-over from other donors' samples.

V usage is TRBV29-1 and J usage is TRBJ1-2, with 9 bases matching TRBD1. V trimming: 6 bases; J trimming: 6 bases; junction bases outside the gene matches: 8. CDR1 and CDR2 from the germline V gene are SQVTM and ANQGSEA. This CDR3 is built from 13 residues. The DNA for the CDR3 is TGCAGCGTACCCACAGGGGGCAGGAATGGCTACACCTTC. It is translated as CSVPTGGRNGYTF.

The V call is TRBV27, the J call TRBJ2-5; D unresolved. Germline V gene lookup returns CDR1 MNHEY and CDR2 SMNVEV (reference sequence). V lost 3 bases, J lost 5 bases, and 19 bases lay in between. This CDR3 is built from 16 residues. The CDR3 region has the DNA TGTGCCAGCAGTTTGGACCTCCGGGTCTCTCGGGAGACCCAGTACTTC. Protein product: CASSLDLRVSRETQYF.

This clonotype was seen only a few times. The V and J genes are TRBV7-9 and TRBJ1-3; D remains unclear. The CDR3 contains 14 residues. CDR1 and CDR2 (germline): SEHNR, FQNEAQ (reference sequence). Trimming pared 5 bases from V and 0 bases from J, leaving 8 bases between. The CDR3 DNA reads TGTGCCAGCAGCCTAGGGAGCTCTGGAAACACCATATATTTT. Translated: CASSLGSSGNTIYF. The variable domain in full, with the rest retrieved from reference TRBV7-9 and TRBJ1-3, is DTGVSQNPRHKITKRGQNVTFRCDPISEHNRLYWYRQTLGQGPEFLTYFQNEAQLEKSRLLSDRFSAERPKGSFSTLEIQRTEQGDSAMYLCASSLGSSGNTIYFGEGSWLTVV.

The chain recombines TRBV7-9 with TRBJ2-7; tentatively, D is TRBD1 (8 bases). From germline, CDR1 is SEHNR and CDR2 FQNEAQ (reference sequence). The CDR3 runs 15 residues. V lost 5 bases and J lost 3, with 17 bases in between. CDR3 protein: CASSGAGDRNYEQYF. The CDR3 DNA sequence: TGTGCCAGCAGCGGGGCGGGGGACAGGAACTACGAGCAGTACTTC.

The CDR3 is CSARDTSGGTIYF. The CDR3 DNA is TGCAGTGCTAGAGATACCTCGGGAGGGACCATATATTTT. V usage is TRBV20-1 and J usage is TRBJ1-3; D not resolved. Trimming left V 0 bases short and J 10 bases short, with 13 bases between. CDR1 and CDR2 (germline): DFQATT, SNEGSKA (reference sequence). The CDR3 contains 13 residues.

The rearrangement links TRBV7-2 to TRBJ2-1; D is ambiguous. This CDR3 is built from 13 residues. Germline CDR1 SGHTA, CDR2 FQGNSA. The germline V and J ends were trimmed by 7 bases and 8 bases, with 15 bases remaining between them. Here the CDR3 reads CASTLRPRDEQFF. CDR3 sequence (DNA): TGTGCCAGCACCCTTAGACCTAGGGATGAGCAGTTCTTC.

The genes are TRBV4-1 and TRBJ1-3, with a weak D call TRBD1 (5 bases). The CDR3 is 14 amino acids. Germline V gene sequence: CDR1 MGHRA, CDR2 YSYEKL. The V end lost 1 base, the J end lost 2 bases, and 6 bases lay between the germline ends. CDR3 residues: CASSQGGAGNTIYF. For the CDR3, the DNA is TGCGCCAGCAGCCAAGGAGGGGCTGGAAACACCATATATTTT.

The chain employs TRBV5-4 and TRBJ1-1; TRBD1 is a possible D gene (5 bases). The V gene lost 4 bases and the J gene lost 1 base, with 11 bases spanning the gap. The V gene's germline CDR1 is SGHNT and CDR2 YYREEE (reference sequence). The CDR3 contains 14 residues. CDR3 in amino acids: CASSQGRGNTEAFF. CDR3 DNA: TGTGCCAGCAGCCAGGGACGCGGGAACACTGAAGCTTTCTTT.

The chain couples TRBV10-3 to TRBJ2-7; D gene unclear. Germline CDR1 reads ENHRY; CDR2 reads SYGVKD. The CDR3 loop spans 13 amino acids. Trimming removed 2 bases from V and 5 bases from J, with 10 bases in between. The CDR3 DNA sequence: TGTGCCATCAGTGAGATATGGGGTGACGAGCAGTACTTC. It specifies CAISEIWGDEQYF.

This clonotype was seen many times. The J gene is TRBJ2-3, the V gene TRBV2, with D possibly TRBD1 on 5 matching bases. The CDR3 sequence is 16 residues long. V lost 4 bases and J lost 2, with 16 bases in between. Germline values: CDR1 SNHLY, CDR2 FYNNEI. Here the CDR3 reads CASSAETAISTDTQYF. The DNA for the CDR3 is TGTGCCAGCAGTGCCGAGACAGCAATTTCCACAGATACGCAGTATTTT.

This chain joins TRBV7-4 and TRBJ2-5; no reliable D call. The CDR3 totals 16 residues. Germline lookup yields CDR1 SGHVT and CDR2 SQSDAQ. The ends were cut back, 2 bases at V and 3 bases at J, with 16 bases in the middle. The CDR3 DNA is TGTGCCAGCAGCTTACCAACTGGGATCGAAAAAGAGACCCAGTACTTC. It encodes CASSLPTGIEKETQYF.

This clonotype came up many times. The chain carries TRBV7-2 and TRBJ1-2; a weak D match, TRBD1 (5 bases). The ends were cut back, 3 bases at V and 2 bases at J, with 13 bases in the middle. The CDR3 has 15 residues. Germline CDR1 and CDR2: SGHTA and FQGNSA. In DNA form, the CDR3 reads TGTGCCAGCAGCTTTTACGGGGCCCCCAACTATGGCTACACCTTC. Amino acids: CASSFYGAPNYGYTF.

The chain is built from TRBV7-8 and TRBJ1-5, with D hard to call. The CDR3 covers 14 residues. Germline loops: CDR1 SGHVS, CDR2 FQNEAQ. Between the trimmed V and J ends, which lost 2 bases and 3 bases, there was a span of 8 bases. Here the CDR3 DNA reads TGTGCCAGCAGCTTACTAACACTCAATCAGCCCCAGCATTTT. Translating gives CASSLLTLNQPQHF.

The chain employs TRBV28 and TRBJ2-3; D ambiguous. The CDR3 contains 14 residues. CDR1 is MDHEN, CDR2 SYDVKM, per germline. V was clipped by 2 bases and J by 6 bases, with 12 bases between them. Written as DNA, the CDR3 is TGTGCCAGCAGTTTACCCCTCATGGCTGATACGCAGTATTTT. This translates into CASSLPLMADTQYF.

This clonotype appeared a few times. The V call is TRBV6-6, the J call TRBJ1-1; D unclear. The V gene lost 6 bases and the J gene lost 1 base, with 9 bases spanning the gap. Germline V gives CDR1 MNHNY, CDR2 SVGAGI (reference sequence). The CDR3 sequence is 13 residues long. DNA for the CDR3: TGTGCCAGCAGCCTCATAACGAACACTGAAGCTTTCTTT. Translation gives CASSLITNTEAFF.

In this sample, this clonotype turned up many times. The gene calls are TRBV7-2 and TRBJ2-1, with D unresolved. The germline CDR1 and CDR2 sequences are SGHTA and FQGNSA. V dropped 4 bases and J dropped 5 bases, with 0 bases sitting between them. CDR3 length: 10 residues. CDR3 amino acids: CASSYNEQFF. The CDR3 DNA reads TGTGCCAGCAGCTACAATGAGCAGTTCTTC. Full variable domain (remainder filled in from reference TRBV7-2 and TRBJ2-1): GAGVSQSPSNKVTEKGKDVELRCDPISGHTALYWYRQSLGQGLEFLIYFQGNSAPDKSGLPSDRFSAERTGGSVSTLTIQRTQQEDSAVYLCASSYNEQFFGPGTRLTVL.

The CDR3 spells CASNSRTSGGGDTQYF. In nucleotides, the CDR3 is TGTGCCAGTAACAGCCGGACTAGCGGGGGGGGAGATACGCAGTATTTT. This chain uses TRBV12-3 or TRBV12-4 with TRBJ2-3; 15 bases are a match to TRBD2. After removal of 9 bases from V and 5 bases from J, the junction contained 9 bases not matched to a gene. The CDR3 runs to 16 residues.

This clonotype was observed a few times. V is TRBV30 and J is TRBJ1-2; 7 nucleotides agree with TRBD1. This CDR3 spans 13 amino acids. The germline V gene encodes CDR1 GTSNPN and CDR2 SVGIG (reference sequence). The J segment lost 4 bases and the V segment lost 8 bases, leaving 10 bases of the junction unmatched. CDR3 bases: TGTGCCATCCGGGACAGAACCCTCTATGGCTACACCTTC. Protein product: CAIRDRTLYGYTF.

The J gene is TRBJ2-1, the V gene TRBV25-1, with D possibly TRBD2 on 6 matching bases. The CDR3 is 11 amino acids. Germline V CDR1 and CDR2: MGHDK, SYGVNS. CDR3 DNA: TGTGCTTCGGGAGTGGGCAATGAGCAGTTCTTC. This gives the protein CASGVGNEQFF.

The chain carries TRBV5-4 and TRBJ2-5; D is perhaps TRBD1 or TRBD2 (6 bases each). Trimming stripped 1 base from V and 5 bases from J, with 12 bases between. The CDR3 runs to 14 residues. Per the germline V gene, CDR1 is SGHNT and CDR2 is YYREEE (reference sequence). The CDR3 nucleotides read TGTGCCAGCAGCTTGAGGGGGGAAGAGGAGACCCAGTACTTC. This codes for CASSLRGEEETQYF.

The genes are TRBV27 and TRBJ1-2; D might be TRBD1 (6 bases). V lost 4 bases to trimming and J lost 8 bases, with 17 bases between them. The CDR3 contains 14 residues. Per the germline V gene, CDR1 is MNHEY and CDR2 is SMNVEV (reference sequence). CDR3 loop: CASSYSSGARGYTF. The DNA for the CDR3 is TGTGCCAGCAGTTATTCCTCGGGGGCGCGGGGCTACACCTTC.

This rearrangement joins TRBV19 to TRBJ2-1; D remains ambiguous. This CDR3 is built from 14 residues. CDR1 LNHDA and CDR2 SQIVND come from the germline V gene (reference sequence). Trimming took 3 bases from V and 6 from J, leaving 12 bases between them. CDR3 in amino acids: CASSMSYSGNEQFF. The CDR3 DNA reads TGTGCCAGTAGTATGTCCTATTCCGGCAATGAGCAGTTCTTC.

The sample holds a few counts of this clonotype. The CDR3 sequence is CASSSKASSYNEQFF. In DNA, the CDR3 is TGTGCCAGCAGCTCCAAGGCATCCTCCTACAATGAGCAGTTCTTC. The chain has TRBV7-8 and TRBJ2-1, with D uncertain. Looked up from germline, CDR1 is SGHVS and CDR2 is FQNEAQ. CDR3 length: 15 amino acids. V lost 4 bases and J 0 bases, leaving 10 bases between the germline ends.

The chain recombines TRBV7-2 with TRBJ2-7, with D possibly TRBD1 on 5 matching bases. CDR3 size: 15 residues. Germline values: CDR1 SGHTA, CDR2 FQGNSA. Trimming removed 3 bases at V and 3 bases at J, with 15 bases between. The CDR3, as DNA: TGTGCCAGCAGCTTGGAAAGGGGCTTCTTCTACGAGCAGTACTTC. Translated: CASSLERGFFYEQYF.